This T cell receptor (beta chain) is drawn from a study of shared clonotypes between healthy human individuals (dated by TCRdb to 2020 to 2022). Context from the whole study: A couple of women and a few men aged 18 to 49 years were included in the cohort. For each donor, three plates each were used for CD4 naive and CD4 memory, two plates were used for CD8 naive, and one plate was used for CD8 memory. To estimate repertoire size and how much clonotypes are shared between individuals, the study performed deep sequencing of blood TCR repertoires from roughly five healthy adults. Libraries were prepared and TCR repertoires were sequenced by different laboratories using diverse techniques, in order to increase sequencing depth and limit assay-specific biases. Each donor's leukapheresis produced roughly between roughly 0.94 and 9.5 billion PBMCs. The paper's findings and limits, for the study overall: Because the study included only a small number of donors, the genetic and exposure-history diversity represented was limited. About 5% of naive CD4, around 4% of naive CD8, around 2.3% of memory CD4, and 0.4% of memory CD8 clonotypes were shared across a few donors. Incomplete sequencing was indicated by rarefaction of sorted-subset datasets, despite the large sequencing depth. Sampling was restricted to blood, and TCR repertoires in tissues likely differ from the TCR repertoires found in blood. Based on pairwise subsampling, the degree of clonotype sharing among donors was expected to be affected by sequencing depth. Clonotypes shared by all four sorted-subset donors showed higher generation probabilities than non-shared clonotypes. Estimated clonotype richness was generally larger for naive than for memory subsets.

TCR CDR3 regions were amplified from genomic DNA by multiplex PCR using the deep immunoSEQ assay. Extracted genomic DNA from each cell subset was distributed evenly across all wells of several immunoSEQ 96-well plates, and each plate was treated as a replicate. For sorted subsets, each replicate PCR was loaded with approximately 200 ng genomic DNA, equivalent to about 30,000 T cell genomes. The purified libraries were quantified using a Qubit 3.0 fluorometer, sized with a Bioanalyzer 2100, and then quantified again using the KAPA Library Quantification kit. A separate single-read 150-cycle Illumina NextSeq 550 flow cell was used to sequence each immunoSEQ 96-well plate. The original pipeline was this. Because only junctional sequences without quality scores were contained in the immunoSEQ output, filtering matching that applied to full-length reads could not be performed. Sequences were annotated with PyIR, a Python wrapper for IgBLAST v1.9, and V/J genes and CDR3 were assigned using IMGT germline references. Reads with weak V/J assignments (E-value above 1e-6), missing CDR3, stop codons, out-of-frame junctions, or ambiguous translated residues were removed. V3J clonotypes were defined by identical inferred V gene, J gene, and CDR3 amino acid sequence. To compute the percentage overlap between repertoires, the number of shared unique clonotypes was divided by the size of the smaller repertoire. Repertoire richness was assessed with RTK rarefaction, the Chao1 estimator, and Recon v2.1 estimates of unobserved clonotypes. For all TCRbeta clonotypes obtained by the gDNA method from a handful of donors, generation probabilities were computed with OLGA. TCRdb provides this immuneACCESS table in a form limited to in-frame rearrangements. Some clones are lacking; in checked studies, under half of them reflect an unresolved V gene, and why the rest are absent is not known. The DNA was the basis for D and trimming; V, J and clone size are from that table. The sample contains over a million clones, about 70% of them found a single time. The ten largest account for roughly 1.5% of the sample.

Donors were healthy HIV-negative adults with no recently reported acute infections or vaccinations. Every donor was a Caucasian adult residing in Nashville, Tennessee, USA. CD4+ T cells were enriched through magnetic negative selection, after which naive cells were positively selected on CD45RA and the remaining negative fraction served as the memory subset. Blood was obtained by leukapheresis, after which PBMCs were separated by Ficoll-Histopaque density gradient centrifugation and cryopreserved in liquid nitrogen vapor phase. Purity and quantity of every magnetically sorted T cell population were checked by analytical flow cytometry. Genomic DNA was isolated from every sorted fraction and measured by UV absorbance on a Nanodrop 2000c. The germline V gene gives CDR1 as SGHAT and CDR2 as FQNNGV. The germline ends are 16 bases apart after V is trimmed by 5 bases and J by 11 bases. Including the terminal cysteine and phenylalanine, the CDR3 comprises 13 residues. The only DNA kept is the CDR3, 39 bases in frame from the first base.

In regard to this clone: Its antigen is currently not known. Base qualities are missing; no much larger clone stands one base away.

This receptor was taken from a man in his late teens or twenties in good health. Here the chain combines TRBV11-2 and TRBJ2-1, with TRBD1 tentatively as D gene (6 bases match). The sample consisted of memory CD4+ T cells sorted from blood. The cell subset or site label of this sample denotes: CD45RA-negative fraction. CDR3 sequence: CASSPGQFIKQFF. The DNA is TGTGCCAGCAGCCCAGGACAGTTTATTAAGCAGTTCTTC.